The rows below give T cell receptor beta chains drawn from one sample of a study of blood T cell repertoires in COVID-19. Repertoires were generated with immunoSEQ multiplex PCR, while TCRdb's copy carries only in-frame clones and drops some. The sample contains approximately 120,000 clones, around three quarters of which appear only once. Sequencing was performed on peripheral blood. The origin of the receptors is a human donor in a cohort sampled during active or convalescent COVID-19. Both conserved end residues are part of each CDR3. Each record gives: V gene, CDR3 length, J gene, CDR3 protein.

TRBV30	13	TRBJ2-1	CAWVGQGRREQFF
TRBV5-1	13	TRBJ2-7	CASRREGLGEQYF
TRBV7-2	14	TRBJ2-2	CASSLMTGEWELFF
TRBV25-1	14	TRBJ2-7	CASSELGGDYEQYF
TRBV30	12	TRBJ1-2	CAWRRGTSGYTF
TRBV29-1	15	TRBJ2-7	CSVEKHSGGAYEQYF
TRBV9	14	TRBJ2-3	CASSGGISTDTQYF
TRBV2	12	TRBJ2-7	CASSMDSYEQYF
TRBV29-1	11	TRBJ2-7	CSVETGVEQYF
TRBV10-3	13	TRBJ1-5	CAISEGARQPQHF
TRBV7-9	15	TRBJ2-3	CASSLQGVYRDTQYF
TRBV5-6	16	TRBJ1-2	CASSWDRSTFNYGYTF
TRBV5-4	19	TRBJ2-1	CASSLGWLAGASDLNEQFF
TRBV7-7	15	TRBJ2-1	CASSTRDSPYNEQFF